The 18 T cell receptor beta chains presented below share a single source sample, sequenced in a study of blood T cell repertoires in COVID-19. Assay: immunoSEQ multiplex PCR; the TCRdb copy retains only in-frame clones and omits some. In the table there are some 520,000 clones, nearly 90% of which are singletons. Sequenced sample: peripheral blood. The receptors originated from a man younger than 35 with COVID-19, enrolled during active disease.

As regards this clone: The sample holds other DNA sequences that translate to the same CDR3. The V gene is TRBV5-1, the J gene TRBJ2-3; 13 bases fit TRBD2. Trimming at V came to 4 bases and at J to 1 base, leaving 3 bases not matched to a gene. Germline V gene sequence: CDR1 SGHRS, CDR2 YFSETQ. The CDR3 is 16 amino acids. CDR3: CASSPGLAGGTDTQYF. The CDR3 bases are TGCGCCAGCAGCCCTGGACTAGCGGGGGGCACAGATACGCAGTATTTT.

Here the CDR3 reads CASIGSFTGELFF. CDR3 bases: TGTGCCAGCATAGGGAGCTTCACCGGGGAGCTGTTTTTT. This chain joins TRBV21-1 and TRBJ2-2; TRBD2 is the table's D call and was not checked against the DNA. TRBV21-1 is listed as a pseudogene. The CDR3 has 13 residues.

The V gene is TRBV18, the J gene TRBJ2-7, with a possible D match to TRBD1 (6 bases). Germline V lookup: CDR1 KGHSH, CDR2 LQKENI. V lost 1 base and J lost 2, with 18 bases in between. The CDR3 consists of 17 residues. CDR3 DNA sequence: TGTGCCAGCTCACCACTGCCTCCGGCAGGGGAGACCTACGAGCAGTACTTC. Its translation: CASSPLPPAGETYEQYF.

As for this clone: A junction end diverges from the germline sequence, so it may reflect a read error. The chain joins TRBV7-7 to TRBJ2-1; D is ambiguous. Germline V gene lookup returns CDR1 SSHAT and CDR2 FNYEAQ (reference sequence). The CDR3 consists of 15 residues. The CDR3 nucleotides read TGTGCTAGCAGCTTATCTCCGGGTGTGATTGATGAGCAGTTCTTC. Its translation: CASSLSPGVIDEQFF. Filled out from reference TRBV7-7 and TRBJ2-1, the complete variable domain reads GAGVSQSPRYKVTKRGQDVTLRCDPISSHATLYWYQQALGQGPEFLTYFNYEAQPDKSGLPSDRFSAERPEGSISTLTIQRTEQRDSAMYRCASSLSPGVIDEQFFGPGTRLTVL.

V gene TRBV6-4 combines with J gene TRBJ2-3; 9 nucleotides agree with TRBD1. Trimming at V came to 6 bases and at J to 2 bases, leaving 9 bases not matched to a gene. CDR1 is MRHNA and CDR2 is SNTAGT in the germline V gene. The CDR3 totals 16 residues. The CDR3 DNA reads as TGTGCCAGCAGATTACCGGGACAGGGCCACACAGATACGCAGTATTTT. This translates into CASRLPGQGHTDTQYF.

This clone was picked up a small number of times. The rearrangement uses TRBV7-2 and TRBJ2-1, with D perhaps matching TRBD2 (5 bases). This CDR3 comprises 17 residues. V dropped 5 bases and J dropped 0 bases, with 17 bases sitting between them. Looked up from germline, CDR1 is SGHTA and CDR2 is FQGNSA. This CDR3 reads CASSPRPGISSYNEQFF. In DNA, the CDR3 is TGTGCCAGCAGCCCCCGCCCCGGGATCAGCTCCTACAATGAGCAGTTCTTC.

This chain uses TRBV10-3 with TRBJ2-1; tentatively, D is TRBD2 (6 bases). With 10 bases removed from V and 5 bases from J, the gap between germline ends came to 24 bases. CDR1 is ENHRY, CDR2 SYGVKD, per germline. The CDR3 has 16 residues. CDR3 amino acids: CATGPWRADAHNEQFF. The CDR3 nucleotides read TGTGCCACCGGCCCGTGGAGGGCGGATGCCCACAATGAGCAGTTCTTC.

The chain recombines TRBV4-1 with TRBJ2-7; TRBD2 matches at 11 bases. From germline, CDR1 is MGHRA and CDR2 YSYEKL. With V trimmed by 5 bases and J by 6 bases, 24 bases remained unmatched. This CDR3 is 20 amino acids long. CDR3 coding DNA: TGCGCCAGCAGCTTCTCCCCCCCCATAGCGGGGGGGCTCTCTCCTTCCGAGCAGTACTTC. Amino acids: CASSFSPPIAGGLSPSEQYF.

J is TRBJ2-7 and V is TRBV16; TRBD2 matches 7 bases. V gave up 5 bases and J gave up 0 bases; unmatched junction bases: 13. The length of the CDR3 is 17 residues. The germline V gene has CDR1 KGHSY and CDR2 FQNENV. The CDR3 here is CASSSSSGIAGSYEQYF. CDR3 bases: TGTGCCAGCAGCTCTTCGAGCGGGATCGCCGGCTCCTACGAGCAGTACTTC.

The CDR3 sequence: CASRSGGYEQYF. CDR3 coding DNA: TGTGCCAGCAGATCCGGGGGCTACGAGCAGTACTTC. The chain combines TRBV5-6 with TRBJ2-7; D possibly corresponds to TRBD2 (6 bases). Germline V gene sequence: CDR1 SGHDT, CDR2 YYEEEE. V was clipped by 5 bases and J by 3 bases, with 9 bases between them. The length of the CDR3 is 12 residues.

This rearrangement joins TRBV6-5 to TRBJ1-2; TRBD1 might be the D (6 bases). The ends were cut back, 10 bases at V and 4 bases at J, with 22 bases in the middle. The CDR3 runs 15 residues. Germline CDR1 reads MNHEY; CDR2 reads SVGAGI. This CDR3 is CATQRVPGDVYGYTF. The CDR3 coding sequence is TGTGCCACTCAAAGGGTACCAGGGGACGTCTATGGCTACACCTTC.

J is TRBJ1-5 and V is TRBV6-4; D remains ambiguous. Germline-derived CDR1 and CDR2 are MRHNA and SNTAGT. This CDR3 is 13 amino acids long. Trimming took off 2 bases at V and 6 bases at J, with 8 bases between the two ends. CDR3 region: CASSDDSGQPQHF. The CDR3 DNA follows: TGTGCCAGCAGTGACGACTCGGGTCAGCCCCAGCATTTT.

V usage is TRBV5-4 and J usage is TRBJ2-7, with TRBD2 matching 14 bases. The CDR3 is made up of 16 amino acids. V was pared by 5 bases and J by 5 bases, with 9 bases of the junction left unmatched. From germline, CDR1 is SGHNT and CDR2 YYREEE (reference sequence). The CDR3 sequence is CASRLSKGLAGDEQYF. CDR3 nucleotide sequence: TGTGCCAGCAGACTTTCAAAGGGACTAGCGGGAGACGAGCAGTACTTC.

This rearrangement joins TRBV6-2 or TRBV6-3 to TRBJ2-7, with 8 bases lining up with TRBD2. The CDR3 loop spans 15 amino acids. Looked up from germline, CDR1 is MNHEY and CDR2 is SVGEGT. The V segment lost 2 bases and the J segment 11 bases; nucleotides outside the gene matches: 14. CDR3 coding DNA: TGTGCCAGCAGTTACGAAGGGCGGGGGGATAAAACGGAGTACTTC. Translated: CASSYEGRGDKTEYF.

This clone was picked up one time. The CDR3 is CASSLAGVGTDTQYF. The CDR3, as DNA: TGTGCCAGCAGCTTAGCGGGAGTGGGCACAGATACGCAGTATTTT. The J gene is TRBJ2-3, the V gene TRBV11-2, with D possibly TRBD2 on 6 matching bases. Trimming removed 1 base at V and 1 base at J, with 9 bases between. This CDR3 contains 15 residues. Per germline, CDR1 SGHAT and CDR2 FQNNGV.

The J gene is TRBJ2-1, the V gene TRBV27; the D gene is possibly TRBD2 (6 bases). Germline assignment: CDR1 MNHEY and CDR2 SMNVEV (reference sequence). Trimming cost V 2 bases and J 8 bases, with 16 bases left between them. The CDR3 has 15 residues. As DNA, the CDR3 is TGTGCCAGCAGTTTAATGCGACTAGGAACGGATGAGCAGTTCTTC. Its protein is CASSLMRLGTDEQFF.

The V call is TRBV12-3 or TRBV12-4, the J call TRBJ1-6; no firm D call. This CDR3 has 13 amino acids. Trimming left V 4 bases short and J 8 bases short, with 9 bases between. CDR3 in DNA: TGTGCCAGCAGTTCCAGAGAGGATTCACCCCTCCACTTT. As protein: CASSSREDSPLHF.

The chain couples TRBV13 to TRBJ2-7; weak D call: TRBD1 (5 bases). Trimming shortened V by 4 bases and J by 6 bases, and 22 bases separated the two germline ends. Germline values: CDR1 PRHDT, CDR2 FYEKMQ (reference sequence). This CDR3 comprises 16 residues. CDR3 bases: TGTGCCAGCAGCTCAGTAGGGCGGCAGGGCGTCACCGAGCAGTACTTC. Amino acids: CASSSVGRQGVTEQYF. The variable domain in full, completed from reference TRBV13 and TRBJ2-7, reads AAGVIQSPRHLIKEKRETATLKCYPIPRHDTVYWYQQGPGQDPQFLISFYEKMQSDKGSIPDRFSAQQFSDYHSELNMSSLELGDSALYFCASSSVGRQGVTEQYFGPGTRLTVT.